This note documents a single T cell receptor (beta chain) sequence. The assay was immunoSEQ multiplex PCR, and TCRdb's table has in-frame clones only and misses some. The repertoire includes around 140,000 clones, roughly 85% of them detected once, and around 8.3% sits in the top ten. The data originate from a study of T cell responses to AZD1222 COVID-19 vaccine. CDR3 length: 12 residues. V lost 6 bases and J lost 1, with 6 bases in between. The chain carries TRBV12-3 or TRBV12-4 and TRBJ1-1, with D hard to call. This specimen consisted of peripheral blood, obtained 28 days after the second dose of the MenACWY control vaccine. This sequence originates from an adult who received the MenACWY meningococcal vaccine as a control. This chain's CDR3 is CASRHPNTEAFF. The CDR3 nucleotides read TGTGCCAGCAGACACCCGAACACTGAAGCTTTCTTT.